This T cell receptor beta chain was sequenced in a study of post-analysis software for immune sequencing data. As for the study in general: The disease courses covered relapsing-remitting, secondary progressive and progressive-relapsing multiple sclerosis. General study results and limits: Five TRBV segments occurring more often in patients than controls included TRBV5-6, TRBV5-1 and TRBV20-1. Among multiple sclerosis patients, normalized Chao1 diversity was significantly below that of controls.

CDR3 length: 15 amino acids. The germline CDR1 and CDR2 sequences are SGHTA and FQGNSA. Germline trimming cut 2 bases from V and 4 bases from J; bases unmatched to any gene: 3. With regard to this clonotype: Its antigen is not identified.

Unique molecular identifiers featured in each of the TCR beta cDNA libraries. Input amounts of roughly 0.9 to 10 million T cells were used. These gave some 500,000 cDNA molecules, so each molecule approximated one T cell. In TCRdb, the PCR reads were re-called with MiXCR into one record per CDR3 protein. In the table there are more than 450,000 distinct CDR3 sequences, around a third of which are singletons. The rearrangement uses TRBV7-2 and TRBJ2-1; TRBD1 matches at 9 bases. Specimen: blood. This clonotype was obtained from a girl aged 2-17 years with multiple sclerosis. The CDR3 coding sequence is TGTGCCAGCAGCTTACCAGGGACAGGGTACAATGAGCAGTTCTTC. Translated, it gives CASSLPGTGYNEQFF.